The clone carrying this TCR beta chain was picked up many times. The antigen remains undetermined. This specimen belongs to a study of T cells in Graves' hyperthyroidism and ophthalmopathy. Overall study results and limits: Also found in blood were most expanded thyroid clonotypes above 0.001. Progression to ophthalmopathy was predicted a median of about 6.6 months early.

Hyperthyroidism in the patients, aged 18 to 65, was newly diagnosed and under 2 months in duration. Patients were excluded because of uncontrolled infection, other autoimmune disease, pregnancy or lactation. RNA transcripts yielded amplified TCR beta CDR3 regions. First-round RT-PCR with HTBI primers amplified the TCR CDR3 region. Via MiXCR, TCRdb re-called the multiplex PCR reads, giving one row per CDR3 protein. The sample yields 300,000 or so distinct CDR3 sequences, around 17% seen once. The sequenced sample was blood. The sequence was obtained from a man under 40 with Graves' hyperthyroidism.

DNA of the CDR3: TGCAGTGCTAGGGAGCGGGAGGGGGTTGGCAATGAGCAGTTCTTC. Amino acids: CSAREREGVGNEQFF. The chain uses TRBV20-1 and TRBJ2-1, with 10 bases identical to TRBD2. Germline values: CDR1 DFQATT, CDR2 SNEGSKA (reference sequence). The ends lost 3 bases at V and 6 bases at J; junction bases unmatched: 8. The CDR3 has 15 amino acids.